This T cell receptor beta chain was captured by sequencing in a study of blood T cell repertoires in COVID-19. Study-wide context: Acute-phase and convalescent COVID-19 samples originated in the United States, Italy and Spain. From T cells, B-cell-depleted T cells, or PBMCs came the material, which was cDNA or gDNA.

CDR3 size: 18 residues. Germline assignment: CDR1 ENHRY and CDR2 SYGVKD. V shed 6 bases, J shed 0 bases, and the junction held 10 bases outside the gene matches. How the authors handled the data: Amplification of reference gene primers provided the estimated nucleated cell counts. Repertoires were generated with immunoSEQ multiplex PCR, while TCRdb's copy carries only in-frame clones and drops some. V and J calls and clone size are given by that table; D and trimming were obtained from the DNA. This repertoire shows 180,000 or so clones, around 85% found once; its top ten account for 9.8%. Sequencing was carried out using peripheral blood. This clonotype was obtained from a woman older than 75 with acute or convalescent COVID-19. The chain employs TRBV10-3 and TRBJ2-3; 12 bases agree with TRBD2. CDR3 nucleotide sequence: TGTGCCATCAGGGCTAGCGGGGGGGCCGCGAGGAGCACAGATACGCAGTATTTT. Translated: CAIRASGGAARSTDTQYF.